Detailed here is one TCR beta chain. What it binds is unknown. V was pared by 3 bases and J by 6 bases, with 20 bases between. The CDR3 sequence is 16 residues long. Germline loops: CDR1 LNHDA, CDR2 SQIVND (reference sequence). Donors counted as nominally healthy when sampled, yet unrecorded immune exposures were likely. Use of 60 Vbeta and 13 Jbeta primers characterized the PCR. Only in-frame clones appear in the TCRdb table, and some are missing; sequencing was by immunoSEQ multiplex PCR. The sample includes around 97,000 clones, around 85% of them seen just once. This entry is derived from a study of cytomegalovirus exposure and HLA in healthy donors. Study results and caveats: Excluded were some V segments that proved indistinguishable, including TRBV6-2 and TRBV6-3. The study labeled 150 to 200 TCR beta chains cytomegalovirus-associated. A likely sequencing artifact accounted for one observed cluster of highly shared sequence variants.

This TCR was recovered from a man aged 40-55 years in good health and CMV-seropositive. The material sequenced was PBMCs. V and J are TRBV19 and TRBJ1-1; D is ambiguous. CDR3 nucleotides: TGTGCCAGTAGTATTTCAGCGGGTAATTCCGGTGCTGAAGCTTTCTTT. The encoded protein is CASSISAGNSGAEAFF.